This T cell receptor beta chain was recorded in a study of blood T cell repertoires in COVID-19. The authors' processing: Reference gene primer amplification in the assay estimated nucleated cell counts. The protocol was immunoSEQ multiplex PCR, while the TCRdb copy is restricted to in-frame clones and leaves out a portion. That table gives V, J and clone size, and the DNA gave D and trimming. The data contain a few hundred thousand clones, about nine tenths of them singletons. CDR1 is SGHDN and CDR2 is FVKESK in the germline V gene. V shed 2 bases and J 4 bases; nucleotides not matched to a gene: 7. The CDR3 is made up of 17 amino acids.

Sequencing used PBMCs or T cells enriched from blood (not recorded which). The origin of this receptor is a man aged 25-45 years in a cohort exposed to, infected with or recovered from COVID-19 (not recorded which). The rearrangement uses TRBV14 and TRBJ2-1; 11 bases are shared with TRBD2. The CDR3 loop reads CASSQISGTSGYNEQFF. The CDR3, as DNA: TGTGCCAGCAGCCAAATCTCAGGGACTAGCGGTTACAATGAGCAGTTCTTC. Looking up the rest from reference TRBV14 and TRBJ2-1 gives the full variable domain: EAGVTQFPSHSVIEKGQTVTLRCDPISGHDNLYWYRRVMGKEIKFLLHFVKESKQDESGMPNNRFLAERTGGTYSTLKVQPAELEDSGVYFCASSQISGTSGYNEQFFGPGTRLTVL.